A selection of T cell receptor beta chains follows, all from one sample in a study of liver allograft versus peripheral blood T cells. TCRdb recomputed calls from the reads with MiXCR, one row per CDR3 protein. The sample lists about 3,500 distinct CDR3 sequences, about 14% occurring once. The receptors shown here come from a human patient who had a liver transplant. Some T cells here may be from the graft donor. Each CDR3 is given with its conserved first and last residue. D genes are given only for firm matches. The size of a clone is reported for some rows only, either as once, few or many, or as a class for expanded clones.

clone_size: .; v_call: TRBV5-1; d_call: .; j_call: TRBJ1-6; cdr3_nt: TGCGCCAGCAGCTTAGGGACCGCGGATAATTCACCCCTCCACTTT; cdr3_aa: CASSLGTADNSPLHF
clone_size: few; v_call: TRBV19; d_call: .; j_call: TRBJ2-1; cdr3_nt: TGTGCCAGTAGTCCAGTTTACAATGAGCAGTTCTTC; cdr3_aa: CASSPVYNEQFF
clone_size: .; v_call: TRBV28; d_call: TRBD2; j_call: TRBJ2-7; cdr3_nt: TGTGCCAGCACCACCGGGACTAGCGGGAGGTCCAACTACGAGCAGTACTTC; cdr3_aa: CASTTGTSGRSNYEQYF
clone_size: many; v_call: TRBV7-9; d_call: .; j_call: TRBJ2-1; cdr3_nt: TGTGCCAGCAGCCCAATCTTCGAACGTGAGCAGTTCTTC; cdr3_aa: CASSPIFEREQFF
clone_size: medium-sized; v_call: TRBV29-1; d_call: TRBD2; j_call: TRBJ2-3; cdr3_nt: TGCAGCGTTGTCTTAGCGGGAGGGCAAGATACGCAGTATTTT; cdr3_aa: CSVVLAGGQDTQYF
clone_size: medium-sized; v_call: TRBV18; d_call: .; j_call: TRBJ1-4; cdr3_nt: TGTGCCAGCTCACCACGAACAGGGCACCCACCTCCCACTAATGAAAAACTGTTTTTT; cdr3_aa: CASSPRTGHPPPTNEKLFF
clone_size: medium-sized; v_call: TRBV15; d_call: .; j_call: TRBJ1-1; cdr3_nt: TGTGCCACCAGCAGAGATAGGATGGGGGGTGAAGCTTTCTTT; cdr3_aa: CATSRDRMGGEAFF
clone_size: medium-sized; v_call: TRBV6-1; d_call: .; j_call: TRBJ1-2; cdr3_nt: TGTGCCAGCAGCAAGAACAGCCAGGTTGGCTACACCTTC; cdr3_aa: CASSKNSQVGYTF
clone_size: medium-sized; v_call: TRBV6-1; d_call: TRBD2; j_call: TRBJ2-1; cdr3_nt: TGTGCCAGCAGGCAGACTAGCATTTCGCAGTTCTTC; cdr3_aa: CASRQTSISQFF
clone_size: large; v_call: TRBV29-1; d_call: .; j_call: TRBJ2-1; cdr3_nt: TGCAGCGTTGAACGCGGGACCTACAATGAGCAGTTCTTC; cdr3_aa: CSVERGTYNEQFF
clone_size: few; v_call: TRBV3-1; d_call: .; j_call: TRBJ2-1; cdr3_nt: TGTGCCAGCTCAGACCGGGGGGCCCCCTACAATGAGCAGTTCTTC; cdr3_aa: CASSDRGAPYNEQFF
clone_size: few; v_call: TRBV5-1; d_call: TRBD2; j_call: TRBJ2-1; cdr3_nt: TGCGCCAGCAGCTTGGTTGTGGGAGGGCCAGCGTCTGAGCAGTTCTTC; cdr3_aa: CASSLVVGGPASEQFF
clone_size: few; v_call: TRBV12-3/TRBV12-4; d_call: TRBD1; j_call: TRBJ1-1; cdr3_nt: TGTGCCAGCAGCTTACACTTTGGTGGGACAGTCTGGAACACTGAAGCTTTCTTT; cdr3_aa: CASSLHFGGTVWNTEAFF
clone_size: medium-sized; v_call: TRBV5-4; d_call: .; j_call: TRBJ1-1; cdr3_nt: TGTGCCAGCAGCTTGGACGGTTCGGCAGTAAGCACTGAAGCTTTCTTT; cdr3_aa: CASSLDGSAVSTEAFF
clone_size: medium-sized; v_call: TRBV19; d_call: .; j_call: TRBJ2-3; cdr3_nt: TGTGCCAGTAGTATAGAGGCAAGGGGTTGGGGCACAGATACGCAGTATTTT; cdr3_aa: CASSIEARGWGTDTQYF
clone_size: .; v_call: TRBV9; d_call: .; j_call: TRBJ2-1; cdr3_nt: TGTGCCAGCAGCTTCCTGGACTCCCGGACCTACAATGAGCAGTTCTTC; cdr3_aa: CASSFLDSRTYNEQFF
clone_size: medium-sized; v_call: TRBV19; d_call: .; j_call: TRBJ2-2; cdr3_nt: TGTGCCAGTAGTATGAGGGCCGGCGGGGAGCTGTTTTTT; cdr3_aa: CASSMRAGGELFF
clone_size: few; v_call: TRBV7-9; d_call: TRBD2; j_call: TRBJ2-5; cdr3_nt: TGTGCCAGCAGCTTCGCCTTTAGCGGGAGACCCCAAGAGACCCAGTACTTC; cdr3_aa: CASSFAFSGRPQETQYF
clone_size: medium-sized; v_call: TRBV18; d_call: TRBD1; j_call: TRBJ1-2; cdr3_nt: TGTGCCAGCTCTCTTCGGGACAGGGGCCACCGAGACTCCTATGGCTACACCTTC; cdr3_aa: CASSLRDRGHRDSYGYTF
clone_size: medium-sized; v_call: TRBV6-5; d_call: TRBD1; j_call: TRBJ1-2; cdr3_nt: TGTGCCAGCAGTTATTTGGGGACAGGAGAGGCCGGCTACACCTTC; cdr3_aa: CASSYLGTGEAGYTF
clone_size: .; v_call: TRBV20-1; d_call: .; j_call: TRBJ2-7; cdr3_nt: TGCAGTGCTAGCGGACAGTTGGACGAGCAGTACTTC; cdr3_aa: CSASGQLDEQYF
clone_size: medium-sized; v_call: TRBV29-1; d_call: .; j_call: TRBJ2-5; cdr3_nt: TGCAGCGTTGTCCGGACCCAGCAAGAGACCCAGTACTTC; cdr3_aa: CSVVRTQQETQYF
clone_size: medium-sized; v_call: TRBV28; d_call: TRBD2; j_call: TRBJ2-1; cdr3_nt: TGTGCCAGCAGTTCCACTAGCGGGGGTTACAATGAGCAGTTCTTC; cdr3_aa: CASSSTSGGYNEQFF
clone_size: medium-sized; v_call: TRBV10-3; d_call: .; j_call: TRBJ1-3; cdr3_nt: TGTGCCTGTGGGGACTCTGGAAACACCATATATTTT; cdr3_aa: CACGDSGNTIYF
clone_size: .; v_call: TRBV3-1; d_call: .; j_call: TRBJ2-3; cdr3_nt: TGTGCCAGCAGCCAAGTTTCCAGGGCTGGAGATACGCAGTATTTT; cdr3_aa: CASSQVSRAGDTQYF
clone_size: many; v_call: TRBV30; d_call: .; j_call: TRBJ2-7; cdr3_nt: TGTGCCTGGAGTACTAGTGCCCTTAGTAGCGAGCAGTACTTC; cdr3_aa: CAWSTSALSSEQYF
clone_size: .; v_call: TRBV6-6; d_call: .; j_call: TRBJ1-1; cdr3_nt: TGTGCCAGCAGTTTGCAGGCCCCTAGCGCTGAAGCTTTCTTT; cdr3_aa: CASSLQAPSAEAFF
clone_size: medium-sized; v_call: TRBV19; d_call: TRBD2; j_call: TRBJ2-3; cdr3_nt: TGTGCCAGTAGTTCGGCGGGAGGAACAGATACGCAGTATTTT; cdr3_aa: CASSSAGGTDTQYF
clone_size: few; v_call: TRBV20-1; d_call: TRBD1; j_call: TRBJ2-7; cdr3_nt: TGCAGTGCCGGGACAGGCCTAACCTACGAGCAGTACTTC; cdr3_aa: CSAGTGLTYEQYF
clone_size: few; v_call: TRBV20-1; d_call: .; j_call: TRBJ1-2; cdr3_nt: TGCAGTGCTAGGATTCAGAATGGCTACACCTTC; cdr3_aa: CSARIQNGYTF
clone_size: medium-sized; v_call: TRBV19; d_call: TRBD2; j_call: TRBJ2-5; cdr3_nt: TGTGCCAGTAGTATAGGGGGACTATTCCAAGAGACCCAGTACTTC; cdr3_aa: CASSIGGLFQETQYF
clone_size: .; v_call: TRBV28; d_call: TRBD2; j_call: TRBJ2-7; cdr3_nt: TGTGCCAGCAGTTTTTCGGCGGGAGGGGGCGAGCAGTACTTC; cdr3_aa: CASSFSAGGGEQYF
clone_size: medium-sized; v_call: TRBV6-5; d_call: .; j_call: TRBJ1-2; cdr3_nt: TGTGCCAGCAGTTACGACTCCTACACCGGAGCTAACTATGGCTACACCTTC; cdr3_aa: CASSYDSYTGANYGYTF